One sample yielded the 26 T cell receptor beta chains listed below, sequenced in a study of OX40 agonist ivuxolimab in advanced cancers. The library was made by the immunoSEQ multiplex PCR assay. TCRdb re-hosts the immuneACCESS table, in-frame sequences only. Its copies lack some clones; in the studies checked, an unresolved V gene accounts for under half of them, and the cause for the rest is not known. In this sample the table shows over 60,000 clones, 94% of which occur a single time. Approximately 14% of the sample belongs to the ten largest clones. The material sequenced was CD4+ or CD8+ T cells sorted from blood, taken in a trial of the OX40 agonist ivuxolimab. These receptors all stem from an adult with an advanced solid tumor such as melanoma, head and neck, liver or kidney cancer.

This chain joins TRBV13 and TRBJ1-2; D uncertain. Germline values: CDR1 PRHDT, CDR2 FYEKMQ (reference sequence). CDR3 size: 14 residues. V was shortened by 0 bases and J by 2 bases, with 7 bases between the two germline ends. The CDR3 coding sequence is TGTGCCAGCAGCTTAGGGTCCATAAACTATGGCTACACCTTC. Encoded protein: CASSLGSINYGYTF.

The chain couples TRBV5-1 to TRBJ2-6, with D unresolved. Germline V gives CDR1 SGHRS, CDR2 YFSETQ. The ends were cut back, 6 bases at V and 2 bases at J, with 15 bases in the middle. The CDR3 sequence is 16 residues long. For the CDR3, the DNA is TGCGCCAGCACGCTAAACTACCGGGCTGGGGCCAACGTCCTGACTTTC. The encoded protein is CASTLNYRAGANVLTF.

This sequence joins TRBV29-1 and TRBJ2-7; 7 nucleotides agree with TRBD2. The J segment lost 3 bases and the V segment lost 6 bases, leaving 8 bases of the junction unmatched. The CDR3 consists of 13 residues. Per the germline V gene, CDR1 is SQVTM and CDR2 is ANQGSEA. CDR3 sequence (DNA): TGCAGCGTCCTAGCGGACGCCCTCTACGAGCAGTACTTC. It specifies CSVLADALYEQYF.

The rearrangement joins TRBV7-6 to TRBJ2-7, with 7 bases lining up with TRBD2. Germline V gene lookup returns CDR1 SGHVS and CDR2 FNYEAQ. There are 15 residues in the CDR3. Unmatched junction bases numbered 4, after V lost 0 bases and J lost 2 bases. The CDR3 sequence is CASSLAPGGTYEQYF. CDR3 nucleotide sequence: TGTGCCAGCAGCTTAGCGCCGGGAGGAACCTACGAGCAGTACTTC.

Here the CDR3 reads CSVGGTGFLDEQFF. In nucleotides, the CDR3 is TGCAGCGTTGGGGGGACAGGGTTTCTGGATGAGCAGTTCTTC. The chain combines TRBV29-1 with TRBJ2-1, with 9 nucleotides matching TRBD1. This CDR3 has 14 residues. The ends lost 4 bases at V and 8 bases at J; junction bases unmatched: 9. Germline V gives CDR1 SQVTM, CDR2 ANQGSEA.

CDR3 amino acids: CASSYSRGLGTEAFF. CDR3 bases: TGTGCCAGCAGTTACTCGAGGGGTTTGGGCACTGAAGCTTTCTTT. The rearrangement links TRBV6-5 to TRBJ1-1; D possibly corresponds to TRBD1 (5 bases). Germline V gives CDR1 MNHEY, CDR2 SVGAGI. This CDR3 has 15 residues. Trimming shortened V by 0 bases and J by 4 bases, and 12 bases separated the two germline ends.

The rearrangement uses TRBV27 and TRBJ2-7; possible D gene TRBD1, 5 bases. The CDR3 sequence is 14 residues long. The germline V and J ends were trimmed by 0 bases and 4 bases, with 10 bases remaining between them. CDR1 and CDR2 (germline): MNHEY, SMNVEV (reference sequence). The CDR3 sequence: CASSLSTQGYEQYF. The CDR3, as DNA: TGTGCCAGCAGTTTATCGACCCAGGGATACGAGCAGTACTTC.

DNA for the CDR3: TGTGCCAGCAGCTTGGGAGGAGTCAATGAAAAACTGTTTTTT. Protein: CASSLGGVNEKLFF. This chain links TRBV5-6 with TRBJ1-4; D uncertain. The CDR3 totals 14 residues. V gave up 0 bases and J gave up 5 bases, with 8 bases separating them. The germline gives CDR1 SGHDT, CDR2 YYEEEE.

The rearrangement links TRBV14 to TRBJ1-5; perhaps TRBD1 as D (6 bases). In germline, CDR1 is SGHDN, CDR2 FVKESK. The germline V and J ends were trimmed by 5 bases and 7 bases, with 27 bases remaining between them. The CDR3 loop spans 18 amino acids. This chain's CDR3 is CASSSQEGGRGTSQPQHF. The CDR3 DNA follows: TGTGCCAGCAGCTCCCAAGAAGGGGGTAGGGGAACCAGCCAGCCCCAGCATTTT.

The CDR3 coding sequence is TGTGCCAGCAGCCCCTCATCCGGGACTTACTACACAGATACGCAGTATTTT. Encoded protein: CASSPSSGTYYTDTQYF. The chain combines TRBV7-3 with TRBJ2-3; TRBD2 might be the D (6 bases). CDR3 length: 17 residues. V was shortened by 5 bases and J by 2 bases, with 20 bases between the two germline ends. The germline CDR1 and CDR2 sequences are SGHTA and FQGTGA.

DNA for the CDR3: TGTGCCAGCAGCGTGGACAGGGGGAACACTGAAGCTTTCTTT. Its protein product is CASSVDRGNTEAFF. This rearrangement joins TRBV9 to TRBJ1-1; 9 bases match TRBD1. The CDR3 runs 14 residues. Trimming took 2 bases from V and 1 from J; bases not matched to a gene: 0. Germline V gene lookup returns CDR1 SGDLS and CDR2 YYNGEE.

This clone has a single count. This chain connects TRBV21-1 to TRBJ2-7; the table's D call of TRBD2 was not tested on the DNA. TRBV21-1 is labeled a pseudogene. CDR3 length: 16 amino acids. The CDR3 DNA reads TGTGCCAGCACGGTGGGGCTAGCGGGAGTCTCTTACGAGCAGTACTTC. It translates to CASTVGLAGVSYEQYF.

The rearrangement joins TRBV19 to TRBJ2-1; 7 bases are shared with TRBD2. CDR3 length equals 15 residues. Trimming at V came to 7 bases and at J to 0 bases, leaving 6 bases not matched to a gene. Germline-derived CDR1 and CDR2 are LNHDA and SQIVND (reference sequence). CDR3 loop: CASTSLADSYNEQFF. The CDR3 nucleotides are TGTGCCAGTACCTCCCTAGCGGACTCCTACAATGAGCAGTTCTTC.

The chain has TRBV19 and TRBJ1-1; unclear D gene. With 11 bases removed from V and 1 base from J, the gap between germline ends came to 20 bases. Germline CDR1 and CDR2: LNHDA and SQIVND (reference sequence). This CDR3 contains 15 residues. The CDR3 here is CAASPGPPGNTEAFF. CDR3 in DNA: TGTGCCGCTAGTCCGGGTCCCCCAGGGAACACTGAAGCTTTCTTT. Combining the CDR3 with reference TRBV19 and TRBJ1-1 gives the whole variable domain DGGITQSPKYLFRKEGQNVTLSCEQNLNHDAMYWYRQDPGQGLRLIYYSQIVNDFQKGDIAEGYSVSREKKESFPLTVTSAQKNPTAFYLCAASPGPPGNTEAFFGQGTRLTVV.

This chain connects TRBV4-1 to TRBJ2-7; D might be TRBD1 (6 bases). Looked up from germline, CDR1 is MGHRA and CDR2 is YSYEKL. V was clipped by 1 base and J by 0 bases, with 13 bases between them. The CDR3 is 16 residues long. The CDR3 sequence: CASSQGGDIGSYEQYF. CDR3 DNA sequence: TGCGCCAGCAGCCAAGGAGGGGACATTGGCTCCTACGAGCAGTACTTC.

V gene TRBV19 combines with J gene TRBJ2-1, with D unclear. Looked up from germline, CDR1 is LNHDA and CDR2 is SQIVND (reference sequence). Trimming shortened V by 1 base and J by 7 bases, and 8 bases separated the two germline ends. This CDR3 has 13 residues. CDR3 nucleotide sequence: TGTGCCAGTAGTATAGTCAACGCGAATGAGCAGTTCTTC. Residues: CASSIVNANEQFF.

This chain connects TRBV4-3 to TRBJ2-7; 8 nucleotides match TRBD1. The CDR3 loop spans 15 amino acids. The V segment lost 1 base and the J segment 0 bases; nucleotides outside the gene matches: 2. Germline V lookup: CDR1 LGHNA, CDR2 YSLEER. The CDR3 region is CASSQGTGSSYEQYF. CDR3 DNA: TGCGCCAGCAGCCAAGGGACAGGGAGCTCCTACGAGCAGTACTTC.

The chain uses TRBV18 and TRBJ2-1, with 8 bases identical to TRBD2. The V segment lost 1 base and the J segment 8 bases; nucleotides outside the gene matches: 13. Germline V gene lookup returns CDR1 KGHSH and CDR2 LQKENI. CDR3 size: 17 residues. In DNA, the CDR3 is TGTGCCAGCTCACCACGGGGGCGGGGGGCCTATCTCGATGAGCAGTTCTTC. Encoded protein: CASSPRGRGAYLDEQFF.

The chain recombines TRBV15 with TRBJ2-7, with TRBD1 matching 9 bases. The CDR3 has 14 residues. V trimming: 1 base; J trimming: 7 bases; junction bases outside the gene matches: 5. The germline V gene encodes CDR1 LNHNV and CDR2 YYDKDF (reference sequence). DNA of the CDR3: TGTGCCACCAGCAGAGCAATGACAGGGGGAGAGCAGTACTTC. Protein: CATSRAMTGGEQYF.

This chain links TRBV7-9 with TRBJ2-7; 7 nucleotides agree with TRBD1. Germline assignment: CDR1 SEHNR and CDR2 FQNEAQ (reference sequence). V shed 5 bases, J shed 2 bases, and the junction held 6 bases outside the gene matches. CDR3 length: 14 amino acids. This CDR3 reads CASSHKTGPYEQYF. CDR3 nucleotide sequence: TGTGCCAGCAGCCATAAGACAGGGCCCTACGAGCAGTACTTC.

The chain has TRBV27 and TRBJ2-7; D possibly corresponds to TRBD2 (6 bases). V lost 2 bases, J lost 0 bases, and 11 bases lay in between. Germline-derived CDR1 and CDR2 are MNHEY and SMNVEV (reference sequence). The CDR3 totals 15 residues. The CDR3 DNA reads as TGTGCCAGCAGTTTACTAGCGAGTCGCTCCTACGAGCAGTACTTC. Amino acids: CASSLLASRSYEQYF.

The chain uses TRBV7-9 and TRBJ1-1, with 7 bases identical to TRBD1. The length of the CDR3 is 15 residues. The germline V gene encodes CDR1 SEHNR and CDR2 FQNEAQ (reference sequence). Trimming cost V 6 bases and J 4 bases; bases outside gene matches: 11. DNA for the CDR3: TGTGCCAGCAGAGTGCTGGTCAGGGGGGTCACTGAAGCTTTCTTT. It encodes CASRVLVRGVTEAFF.

The chain uses TRBV4-3 and TRBJ2-3; perhaps TRBD2 as D (6 bases). There are 18 residues in the CDR3. Per germline, CDR1 LGHNA and CDR2 YSLEER. Trimming removed 0 bases from V and 3 bases from J, with 19 bases in between. DNA for the CDR3: TGCGCCAGCAGCCAAGATCTTTTGGGGGGAGGCTGGACAGATACGCAGTATTTT. Protein sequence: CASSQDLLGGGWTDTQYF.

J is TRBJ1-4 and V is TRBV5-4; 11 bases map to TRBD1. Germline CDR1 reads SGHNT; CDR2 reads YYREEE (reference sequence). V lost 5 bases, J lost 3 bases, and 6 bases stayed unmatched. CDR3 length: 16 amino acids. As DNA, the CDR3 is TGTGCCAGCAGTCACGGACAGGGGGCGGCTAATGAAAAACTGTTTTTT. Protein product: CASSHGQGAANEKLFF.

This sequence joins TRBV2 and TRBJ1-1; D remains ambiguous. V was clipped by 3 bases and J by 6 bases, with 5 bases between them. Per germline, CDR1 SNHLY and CDR2 FYNNEI. CDR3 size: 11 residues. The CDR3 DNA is TGTGCCAGCAGTGAGAAGGCTGAAGCTTTCTTT. It specifies CASSEKAEAFF.

The chain uses TRBV10-3 and TRBJ2-2, with 7 bases that match TRBD2. Trimming took 9 bases from V and 7 from J; bases not matched to a gene: 11. The CDR3 contains 14 residues. CDR1 and CDR2 (germline): ENHRY, SYGVKD. CDR3 in amino acids: CAIKSTGEGGELFF. In nucleotides, the CDR3 is TGTGCCATTAAGTCGACGGGGGAGGGCGGGGAGCTGTTTTTT.